This T cell receptor (beta chain) appears in the sequencing data of a study of cytomegalovirus exposure and HLA in healthy donors. Whole-study findings and limits: Subsequent analysis showed first-cohort TCR clusters tending to co-occur in about 110 validation repertoires. Accounts indicate the classifier identified cytomegalovirus status with strong specificity and sensitivity. Most observed TCR sequences were rare, whereas some public TCRs were detected in many donors.

A word on this clone: The antigen is not known.

Only in-frame clones appear in the TCRdb table, and some are missing; sequencing was by immunoSEQ multiplex PCR. The repertoire holds fewer than 150,000 clones, with 70% to 90% as singletons. Germline CDR1 SQVTM, CDR2 ANQGSEA. The V end lost 8 bases, the J end lost 0 bases, and 19 bases lay between the germline ends. The CDR3 is made up of 15 amino acids. This TCR came from a man between 18 and 29 years old in good health and CMV-seropositive. This rearrangement joins TRBV29-1 to TRBJ1-1; tentatively, D is TRBD1 (6 bases). Sequencing input: PBMCs. This CDR3 is CSYSEGGPLNTEAFF. CDR3 nucleotides: TGCAGCTACTCGGAGGGGGGGCCCCTGAACACTGAAGCTTTCTTT.